The entry below describes one T cell receptor (beta chain). Its antigen is unknown. The input lacks base qualities; no much larger clone sits a single base away. In the germline V gene, CDR1 corresponds to SGDLS and CDR2 to YYNGEE. The CDR3 starts with the cysteine, ends with the phenylalanine, and has 12 residues. Only the CDR3 DNA stays, 36 bases, in frame from base 1. V is shortened by 3 bases, J by 2 bases, and the region joining them spans 4 bases. The cohort consisted of 650 to 700 healthy bone marrow donors. Cohort members were all nominally healthy when sampled, although unrecorded immune exposures were likely present. The donor tested CMV seronegative, placing the donor among the 352 seronegative members of the cohort. Every donor gave a peripheral blood sample, and the peripheral blood mononuclear cells from that sample were used for TCR beta sequencing. Genomic DNA was extracted from the blood cell samples with the Qiagen DNeasy Blood Extraction Kit.

The sample comes from a study of cytomegalovirus exposure and HLA in healthy donors (dated by TCRdb to 2016 to 2017). In terms of the full investigation: An earlier analysis of more than 550 of the donors reported approximately 280 Gb of sequence data and 117 million unique TCR beta sequences obtained from roughly 180 million T cells. A later analysis re-examined previously published TCR beta repertoires from about 700 donors and added high-resolution HLA genotyping to investigate patterns of TCR occurrence. Among the approximately 400 genotyped donors, under 90% belonged to the genetic ancestry cluster associated with self-reported Caucasian donors. Approximately 300 gigabases of sequencing data and around 80 million unique TCR sequences made up an early release that covered 500 to 700 HLA-typed donors. An earlier analysis of approximately 630 of the donors applied high-throughput TCR beta sequencing to assess whether each TCR beta V gene segment acted as functional or pseudogenic. Several DR-DQ haplotypes were handled as single units for association and clustering because linkage in the cohort was strong. In the later analysis, no new phenotypic data were used to find candidate immune exposures; instead, reliance was placed on TCR beta sequences and their occurrence across donors. The study aimed to test whether signatures of past pathogen exposure could be identified by cataloging public T cell receptors. Genome-wide SNP genotypes for about 55% of the roughly 670 donors were used in a later genetic analysis, which treated that subset as a discovery cohort. The study profiled the T cell repertoires of around 700 subjects by immunosequencing and related them to cytomegalovirus serostatus. On average, 235,054 unique TCR beta nucleotide sequences were sequenced per donor among about 400 genotyped donors of the cohort, with roughly 18% of those sequences being non-productive. All discovery cohort repertoires had been generated using a single sequencing platform. The study combined high-throughput TCR immunosequencing, statistical association of individual TCRs with disease status, and machine learning to predict cytomegalovirus infection status. Donor age, sex, ethnicity and CMV serostatus were compiled together with the repertoire data. HLA typing included class I and class II loci at four-digit resolution. In addition to the first cohort of roughly 700 subjects, a separate validation cohort of 120 different subjects was used. Typing coverage varied by locus: roughly 629-640 donors for A, B, C, DRB1 and DQB1; roughly 520 for DQA1; more than 600 for DPA1; under 490 for DPB1. Overall study results and their limits: A few of the identified cytomegalovirus-associated TCR beta chains were confirmed in vitro to be specific for cytomegalovirus antigens. The earlier analysis of approximately 590 of the donors excluded seventeen rarely observed V segments, including chromosome 9 orphons, because counts were too low. Linkage disequilibrium might explain the correlated functional status among segregating V segments, but an unknown experimental factor could not be excluded. Because some donors lacked HLA typing at each locus, the association tests relied only on the typed subset. The 87-base-pair reads could not distinguish some IMGT-functional V segments, including TRBV6-2 and TRBV6-3, so those segments were excluded. For the cohort, immune exposure information was limited to CMV serostatus. The study gave a list of under 200 TCR beta chains associated with cytomegalovirus. The classifier was reported to diagnose cytomegalovirus status with high specificity and sensitivity in both the original and validation cohorts. According to a later analysis, parvovirus B19, influenza, CMV and Epstein-Barr virus appeared linked to several top co-occurrence clusters. The authors suggested that the approach could potentially be generalized to other disease states and immunological phenotypes. According to a later analysis, most CMV-associated TCR beta chains appeared to be HLA-restricted, and the HLA associations seemed to be driven largely by CMV exposure. Sequencing depth was assumed to be roughly uniform across donors in the presence/absence analyses, though that assumption may not hold. In an earlier analysis of roughly 560 of the donors, most TCR beta V segments were observed in productive rearrangements about 87% or about 30% of the time, broadly matching IMGT annotations. Compared with equally common non-associated chains, HLA-associated TCR beta chains in a later analysis were more clonally expanded and had lower generation probabilities. Only TCR beta chains were sequenced in this cohort, and the absence of alpha or paired-chain data limited detectable features. In a later analysis, the rate of TCR association differed among HLA loci, with DRB1 alleles having the most associated TCRs and HLA-C alleles having the fewest. Across donors, most TCR sequences were observed very rarely, whereas some public TCRs were present in many individuals. A further reported finding was that TCR beta sequences accurately predicted the HLA-A and HLA-B alleles for most subjects in the first cohort. A group of highly shared sequence variants was considered likely to be a technical artifact of the sequencing pipeline. According to a later genetic analysis, donors in an Asian-associated ancestry cluster had fewer N-insertions in productive TCRs than the roughly 670-donor mean. When HLA alleles, especially DR and DQ, strongly co-occurred, TCR associations were difficult to assign to individual alleles. In a later analysis, around 15,000 TCR beta sequences were associated with specific HLA alleles at a false discovery rate of 0.05. V-gene and J-gene trimming of TCR beta chains was associated with a missense DCLRE1C variant in a later genetic analysis, and the association was replicated in an independent cohort.

The library was built by means of the immunoSEQ multiplex PCR assay. For the multiplex PCR, a mixture combining 60 forward primers for TCR Vbeta segments and 13 reverse primers for TCR Jbeta segments was used. Amplification of the CDR3 region of rearranged TCR beta genes was performed with a multiplex PCR assay on genomic DNA. Amplified TCR beta libraries were sequenced as 87-base-pair reads on the Illumina HiSeq System. In the original analysis: In a later analysis, about 80 million unique TCR beta chains were counted across the roughly 700 repertoires, and around 11 million of these chains were shared by at least two donors. Raw reads were error-corrected and collapsed into unique sequences with a nearest-neighbor algorithm that merged closely related sequences to remove PCR and sequencing errors. To assign V, D and J gene segments, CDR3 sequences were aligned to IMGT reference sequences. Each retained sequence needed at least a six-nucleotide match to both a V gene segment and a J gene segment. A rearrangement was called productive if the CDR3 had no stop codons and remained in frame with V and J, and every other rearrangement was called non-productive. Following IMGT convention, CDR3 was defined as the stretch from the second conserved V-encoded cysteine up to the conserved J-encoded phenylalanine. Sequences without an unambiguous match to a single V gene segment were excluded from the earlier analysis of about 630 of the donors. An earlier analysis of approximately 590 of the donors classified V segments as functional when productive rearrangements were above 56.7% and as segregating when the standard deviation between donors was above 5%. A statistical classification framework was built to diagnose cytomegalovirus status from the catalog of TCR beta chain sequences. In a later analysis, TCR nucleotide sequences were compared against IMGT/GENE-DB human TR gene sequences so that V and J genes could be assigned. In a later analysis, CDR3 sequences and most-parsimonious VDJ recombination scenarios were assigned using the TCRdist pipeline. In a later analysis, each TCR beta chain was defined by its CDR3 amino acid sequence together with its V-gene family, and reads lacking a unique V-gene family were excluded. In a later analysis, nearly 600 highly shared, low-generation-probability nucleotide sequences were removed to address suspected cross-contamination and a sequencing artifact. In a later analysis, a clonal expansion index was calculated for each public chain from normalized within-repertoire ranks of inferred template counts. Generation probabilities in a later analysis came from a VDJ recombination model fitted to out-of-frame rearrangements, and those results were checked against IGoR. Hypergeometric tests were used in a later analysis to score TCR-TCR, TCR-HLA and TCR-CMV co-occurrence, with a repertoire-size bias correction applied to the TCR pairs. A later analysis estimated false discovery rates by permuting HLA or CMV assignments 20 times. In a later analysis, co-occurring TCRs were grouped with DBSCAN, and TCRdist sequence similarity was added when clustering was performed within HLA-allele-positive subsets. Co-occurrence clustering excluded repertoires with fewer than 30,000 or more than 120,000 public chains, plus five with anomalous nucleotide sharing. TCRdb carries this immuneACCESS record with in-frame sequences only. Its versions omit some clonotypes, under half of them owing to an unresolved V gene in the studies checked, with the rest unexplained. That table furnishes V, J and clone size, whereas the DNA furnished D and trimming. This sample gives about 150,000 clones in total; 75% of them show up just once. The top ten hold approximately 1.3% of the sample.

The rearrangement combines TRBV9 with TRBJ2-3, with no confidently assigned D gene. The specimen was PBMCs. The TCR sequence derives from a man younger than 35 in good health and CMV-seronegative. The DNA is TGTGCCAGCAGCGCGTACACAGATACGCAGTATTTT. It specifies CASSAYTDTQYF.